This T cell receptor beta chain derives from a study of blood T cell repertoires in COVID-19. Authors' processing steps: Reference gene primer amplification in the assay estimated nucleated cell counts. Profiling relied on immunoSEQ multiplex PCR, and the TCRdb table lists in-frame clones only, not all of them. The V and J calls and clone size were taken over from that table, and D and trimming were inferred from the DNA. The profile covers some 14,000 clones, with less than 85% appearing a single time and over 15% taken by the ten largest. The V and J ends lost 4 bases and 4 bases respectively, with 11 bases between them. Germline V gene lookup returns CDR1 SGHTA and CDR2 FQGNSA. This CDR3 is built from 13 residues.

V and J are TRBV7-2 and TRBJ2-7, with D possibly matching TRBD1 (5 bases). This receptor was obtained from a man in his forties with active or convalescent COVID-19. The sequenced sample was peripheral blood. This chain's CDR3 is CASSSSGIYEQYF. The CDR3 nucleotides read TGTGCCAGCAGCTCCTCAGGGATTTACGAGCAGTACTTC.